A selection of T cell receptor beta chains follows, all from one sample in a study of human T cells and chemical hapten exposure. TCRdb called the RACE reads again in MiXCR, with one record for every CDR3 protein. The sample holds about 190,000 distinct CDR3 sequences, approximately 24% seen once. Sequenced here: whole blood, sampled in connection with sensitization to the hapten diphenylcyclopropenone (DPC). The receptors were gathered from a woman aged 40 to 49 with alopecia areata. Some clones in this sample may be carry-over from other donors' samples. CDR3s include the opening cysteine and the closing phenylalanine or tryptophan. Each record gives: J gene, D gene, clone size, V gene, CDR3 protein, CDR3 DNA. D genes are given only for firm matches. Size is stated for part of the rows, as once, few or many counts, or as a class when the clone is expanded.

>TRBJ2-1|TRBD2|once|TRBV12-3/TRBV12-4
CASSRYSGLAANEQFF
TGTGCCAGCAGTCGCTACTCGGGACTAGCGGCTAATGAGCAGTTCTTC
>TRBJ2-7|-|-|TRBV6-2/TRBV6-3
CASRPGTSNLYEQYF
TGTGCCAGCAGGCCCGGGACCTCCAACCTCTACGAGCAGTACTTC
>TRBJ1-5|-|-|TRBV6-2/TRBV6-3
CASSYRWGRGQPQHF
TGTGCCAGCAGTTACCGTTGGGGGCGCGGTCAGCCCCAGCATTTT
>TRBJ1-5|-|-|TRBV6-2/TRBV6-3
CASTPGSSGNQPQHF
TGTGCCAGCACCCCTGGGAGCTCTGGCAATCAGCCCCAGCATTTT
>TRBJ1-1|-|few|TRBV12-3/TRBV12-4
CASIRTGGTEAFF
TGTGCCAGCATCCGGACGGGAGGGACTGAAGCTTTCTTT
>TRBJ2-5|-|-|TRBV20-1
CSAGRTGQETQYF
TGCAGTGCTGGACGGACGGGTCAAGAGACCCAGTACTTC
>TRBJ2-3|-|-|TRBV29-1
CSVGGDGPIGTQYF
TGCAGCGTTGGGGGGGACGGCCCGATAGGTACGCAGTATTTT
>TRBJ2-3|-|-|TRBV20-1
CSERGGNTDTQYF
TGCAGTGAAAGGGGTGGAAACACAGATACGCAGTATTTT
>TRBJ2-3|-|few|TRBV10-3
CATGSDTQYF
TGTGCCACCGGGTCGGATACGCAGTATTTT
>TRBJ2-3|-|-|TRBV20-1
CSARDLGGGGDTQYF
TGCAGTGCTAGAGACCTCGGAGGGGGTGGAGATACGCAGTATTTT
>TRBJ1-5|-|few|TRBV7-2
CASSLEPGGQPQHF
TGTGCCAGCAGCTTGGAGCCTGGAGGTCAGCCCCAGCATTTT
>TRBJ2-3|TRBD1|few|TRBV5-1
CASSSGQGVTDTQYF
TGCGCCAGCAGCTCGGGACAGGGGGTGACAGATACGCAGTATTTT
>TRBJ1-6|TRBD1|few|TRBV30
CAGGQGMNSPLHF
TGTGCCGGAGGACAGGGGATGAATTCACCCCTCCACTTT
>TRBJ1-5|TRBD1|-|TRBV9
CASSVTGTGNQPQHF
TGTGCCAGCAGCGTAACTGGGACAGGTAATCAGCCCCAGCATTTT
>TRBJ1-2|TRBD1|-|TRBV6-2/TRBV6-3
CASSTGQGGRDGYTF
TGTGCCAGCAGTACTGGACAGGGCGGGAGAGATGGCTACACCTTC
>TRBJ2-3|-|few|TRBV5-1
CASSLAAASTDTQYF
TGCGCCAGCAGCTTGGCGGCGGCGAGCACAGATACGCAGTATTTT
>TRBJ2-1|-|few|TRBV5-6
CASSLGTLTYNEQFF
TGTGCCAGCAGCTTGGGGACTCTTACCTACAATGAGCAGTTCTTC
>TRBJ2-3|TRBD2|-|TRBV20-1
CSARGAGVGTDTQYF
TGCAGTGCTAGAGGAGCGGGAGTTGGCACAGATACGCAGTATTTT
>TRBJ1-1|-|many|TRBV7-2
CASSLRGWNTEAFF
TGTGCCAGCAGCTTGAGGGGGTGGAACACTGAAGCTTTCTTT
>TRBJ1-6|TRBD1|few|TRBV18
CASSPLGQSNSPLHF
TGTGCCAGCTCACCTTTGGGACAGAGTAATTCACCCCTCCACTTT
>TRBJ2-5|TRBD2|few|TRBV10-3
CAISKAGGPWGETQYF
TGTGCCATCAGCAAAGCGGGAGGGCCTTGGGGAGAGACCCAGTACTTC
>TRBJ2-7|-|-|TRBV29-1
CSVDQATSYEQYF
TGCAGCGTTGATCAAGCCACCTCCTACGAGCAGTACTTC
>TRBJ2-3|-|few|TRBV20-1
CSARDRDTQYF
TGCAGTGCTAGAGATCGGGATACGCAGTATTTT
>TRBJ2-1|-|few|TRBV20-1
CSARNGFGGNTRGEQFF
TGCAGTGCTAGAAACGGGTTTGGGGGGAATACTCGGGGTGAGCAGTTCTTC
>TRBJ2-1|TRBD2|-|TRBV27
CASSSYLAGGFNEQFF
TGTGCCAGCAGTTCCTATCTAGCGGGAGGTTTCAATGAGCAGTTCTTC
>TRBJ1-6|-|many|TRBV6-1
CASSEATAPYNSPLHF
TGTGCCAGCAGTGAAGCGACAGCGCCCTATAATTCACCCCTCCACTTT
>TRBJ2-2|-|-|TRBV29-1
CSVAKGSANTGELFF
TGCAGCGTGGCCAAAGGCTCAGCCAACACCGGGGAGCTGTTTTTT
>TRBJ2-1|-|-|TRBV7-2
CASSPPGHLLYNEQFF
TGTGCCAGCAGCCCACCGGGACACCTCCTCTACAATGAGCAGTTCTTC
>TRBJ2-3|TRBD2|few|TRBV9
CASSVIAGTDTQYF
TGTGCCAGCAGCGTGATAGCGGGAACAGATACGCAGTATTTT
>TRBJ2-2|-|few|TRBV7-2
CASSLHSGELFF
TGTGCCAGCAGCTTACATTCCGGGGAGCTGTTTTTT
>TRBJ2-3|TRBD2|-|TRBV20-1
CSARIAGFTDTQYF
TGCAGTGCTAGAATAGCGGGGTTCACAGATACGCAGTATTTT
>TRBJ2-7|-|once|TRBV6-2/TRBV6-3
CASSYGAVYEQYF
TGTGCCAGCAGTTACGGCGCCGTCTACGAGCAGTACTTC